The clone carrying this T cell receptor beta chain was observed a handful of times. Being one base from a much bigger clone, this may be a read error. CDR3 length: 17 amino acids. Germline V lookup: CDR1 SGHAT, CDR2 FQNNGV. This sample was taken from a study of T cells in Graves' hyperthyroidism and ophthalmopathy. TCR beta CDR3 regions were amplified from RNA transcripts. In the first-round RT-PCR of the TCR CDR3, the HTBI primer set was used. TCRdb passed the multiplex PCR reads through MiXCR, listing each CDR3 protein once. The repertoire consists of approximately 270,000 distinct CDR3 sequences, with about 15% occurring once and the leading ten covering 10% to 15%.

This receptor was obtained from a woman aged 40-49 years with Graves' hyperthyroidism that later progressed to Graves' ophthalmopathy. Sequences were obtained from blood. The chain has TRBV11-2 and TRBJ2-2; TRBD2 agrees at 7 bases. The CDR3 loop reads CASSFIRLAENTGGLFF. Written as DNA, the CDR3 is TGTGCCAGCAGCTTTATCAGACTAGCAGAGAACACCGGGGGGCTGTTTTTT.